The clone carrying this T cell receptor (beta chain) was picked up many times. What it binds is not known. This record comes from a study of T-cell reconstitution after alpha-beta-depleted transplantation in children. Points from the study as a whole: Several patients had high TCRbeta diversity at day 60; it came from surviving recipient T cells and thymic progenitors.

During its preparation, the TCRbeta library received unique molecular identifiers. TCRdb used MiXCR to reprocess the PCR reads, holding one entry per CDR3 protein. The sample has around 440,000 distinct CDR3 sequences, about 10% seen once. Germline CDR1 and CDR2: MNHNS and SASEGT. V lost 5 bases and J lost 4, with 16 bases in between. The CDR3 spans 15 residues. J is TRBJ2-3 and V is TRBV6-1; D is uncertain. The starting material was PBMCs, obtained before TCRalphabeta/CD19-depleted stem cell transplant. This clonotype originated in a child aged 2 to 10 with inherited bone marrow failure, due to receive a stem cell transplant. CDR3 loop: CASSLTTVTADTQYF. CDR3 DNA sequence: TGTGCCAGCAGTCTAACGACGGTAACGGCAGATACGCAGTATTTT.